This entry concerns a single T cell receptor (beta chain). Other nucleotide sequences in the sample specify the same CDR3. These data come from a study of blood T cell repertoires in COVID-19. Whole-study context: Sources were T cells, B-cell-depleted T cells, or PBMCs; the material itself was cDNA or gDNA.

The germline V gene has CDR1 SGHRS and CDR2 YFSETQ. This CDR3 spans 13 amino acids. Trimming removed 2 bases from V and 4 bases from J, with 9 bases in between. Under the authors' procedure: Amplifying reference gene primers gave estimates of nucleated cell counts. TCRdb keeps only in-frame clones here, not all; method: immunoSEQ multiplex PCR. V and J calls and clone size are as listed in that table; D and trimming were resolved from the DNA. In the table there are around 450,000 clones, around 90% of which are singletons. Donors of Cohort 3 who recovered were those that had two negative PCRs, clearance, or symptom resolution.

The clonotype comes from a young woman who had recovered from COVID-19. The source material was PBMCs or T cells enriched from blood (not recorded which). The rearrangement links TRBV5-1 to TRBJ1-1; D is perhaps TRBD1 (5 bases). CDR3 nucleotide sequence: TGCGCCAGCAGCTTAGGGGCCGGCACTGAAGCTTTCTTT. It translates to CASSLGAGTEAFF. The variable domain in full, with the rest retrieved from reference TRBV5-1 and TRBJ1-1, is KAGVTQTPRYLIKTRGQQVTLSCSPISGHRSVSWYQQTPGQGLQFLFEYFSETQRNKGNFPGRFSGRQFSNSRSEMNVSTLELGDSALYLCASSLGAGTEAFFGQGTRLTVV.